This T cell receptor beta chain was recovered during a study of blood T cell repertoires in COVID-19. Study summary: Acute and convalescent COVID-19 specimens originated in the United States, Italy and Spain.

With 2 bases removed from V and 3 bases from J, the gap between germline ends came to 11 bases. CDR1 is LNHDA and CDR2 is SQIVND in the germline V gene (reference sequence). There are 15 residues in the CDR3. How the authors handled the data: Amplification from reference gene primers served as the basis for estimated nucleated cell counts. The table came from immunoSEQ multiplex PCR; TCRdb's copy has only in-frame clones and leaves some out. V, J and clone size derive from that table, while D and trimming were established from the DNA sequence. The data hold roughly 130,000 clones, with about four fifths observed a single time. Participants were placed into cohorts based on the clinical history they reported. All recovered Cohort 3 donors got two negative PCRs, got clearance, or saw symptom resolution.

Sequenced sample: PBMCs or T cells enriched from blood (not recorded which). This clonotype originated in a man aged 45-60 years who had recovered from COVID-19. The chain carries TRBV19 and TRBJ1-3, with a tentative D call TRBD1 (6 bases). CDR3 sequence: CASSIPGHLGNTIYF. In DNA form, the CDR3 reads TGTGCCAGTAGTATACCGGGACATCTTGGAAACACCATATATTTT.